The 14 T cell receptor beta chains reported below all come from one sample, sequenced in a study of patients and donors after allogeneic stem cell transplantation. Via MiXCR, TCRdb re-called the RT-PCR reads, giving one row per CDR3 protein. The table lists some 880,000 distinct CDR3 sequences, around 17% of them singletons. Sequencing used blood, either unsorted or a sorted T cell fraction (not recorded which). These receptors all come from a human donor who was either an allogeneic HSCT recipient or a stem cell or donor lymphocyte infusion donor (not recorded which). It is not recorded whose cells these are; they may come from a transplant donor.

This clonotype was seen more than once but under ten times. The chain is built from TRBV29-1 and TRBJ2-5; TRBD2 matches at 13 bases. Germline values: CDR1 SQVTM, CDR2 ANQGSEA. Germline trimming cut 4 bases from V and 3 bases from J; bases unmatched to any gene: 5. The CDR3 length is 15 residues. The DNA of the CDR3 is TGCAGCGTTGCACCCACTAGCGGGGGGGAAGAGACCCAGTACTTC. Translating it yields CSVAPTSGGEETQYF.

There are a few counts of this clonotype. The rearrangement joins TRBV12-3 or TRBV12-4 to TRBJ1-5; D not resolved. This CDR3 comprises 16 residues. Trimming pared 3 bases from V and 3 bases from J, leaving 15 bases between. CDR3 amino acids: CASSFRGKGANQPQHF. CDR3 DNA sequence: TGTGCCAGCAGTTTCCGAGGAAAAGGAGCCAATCAGCCCCAGCATTTT.

This clonotype was found a few times. J is TRBJ1-1 and V is TRBV11-1, with 9 bases fitting TRBD1. CDR3 length equals 14 residues. CDR1 is SGHAT, CDR2 FQDESV, per germline (reference sequence). With 3 bases clipped from V and 4 bases from J, the junction kept 3 bases outside the gene matches. The CDR3 sequence: CASSLWDRVTEAFF. The CDR3 nucleotides are TGTGCCAGCAGCTTGTGGGACAGGGTCACTGAAGCTTTCTTT.

This clonotype came up a few times. The rearrangement links TRBV1 to TRBJ1-2. TRBV1 is a listed pseudogene. The CDR3 runs 13 residues. The CDR3 loop reads CTSSQGAAYGYTF. As DNA, the CDR3 is TGCACCAGCAGCCAAGGGGCCGCCTATGGCTACACCTTC.

This clonotype appeared a few times. The chain recombines TRBV25-1 with TRBJ2-1; D not resolved. This CDR3 contains 11 residues. CDR1 MGHDK and CDR2 SYGVNS come from the germline V gene. Deletions cut 2 bases from V and 8 bases from J, with 4 bases between. CDR3 DNA sequence: TGTGCCAGCAGTGAAATCCATGAGCAGTTCTTC. Protein: CASSEIHEQFF.

This chain connects TRBV4-3 to TRBJ2-1; 10 bases map to TRBD1. The V and J ends lost 0 bases and 7 bases, in that order; junction bases with no gene match: 12. The CDR3 runs to 18 residues. Germline V gene lookup returns CDR1 LGHNA and CDR2 YSLEER. The CDR3 here is CASSQDPRRQGAVNEQFF. In DNA form, the CDR3 reads TGCGCCAGCAGCCAAGACCCGAGGCGACAGGGGGCAGTAAATGAGCAGTTCTTC.

The V gene is TRBV15, the J gene TRBJ2-7, with 7 bases identical to TRBD2. In germline, CDR1 is LNHNV, CDR2 YYDKDF (reference sequence). The CDR3 runs 16 residues. V lost 1 base to trimming and J lost 0 bases; unmatched junction nucleotides: 6. The CDR3 sequence is CATSRASGVRSYEQYF. DNA of the CDR3: TGTGCCACCAGCAGAGCCAGCGGGGTCCGCTCCTACGAGCAGTACTTC. The whole variable domain, filled in from reference TRBV15 and TRBJ2-7, reads DAMVIQNPRYQVTQFGKPVTLSCSQTLNHNVMYWYQQKSSQAPKLLFHYYDKDFNNEADTPDNFQSRRPNTSFCFLDIRSPGLGDTAMYLCATSRASGVRSYEQYFGPGTRLTVT.

The V and J genes are TRBV7-2 and TRBJ2-2, with a tentative D call TRBD2 (5 bases). V was trimmed by 4 bases and J by 3 bases, leaving 9 bases between them. CDR1 is SGHTA and CDR2 is FQGNSA in the germline V gene. The CDR3 spans 14 residues. This CDR3 reads CASSSGWDTGELFF. CDR3 nucleotides: TGTGCCAGCAGCTCGGGATGGGACACCGGGGAGCTGTTTTTT.

This clonotype was observed a few times. This chain joins TRBV6-1 and TRBJ1-1; 8 bases are a match to TRBD1. The CDR3 is made up of 11 amino acids. Looked up from germline, CDR1 is MNHNS and CDR2 is SASEGT. V shed 9 bases and J 5 bases; nucleotides not matched to a gene: 2. This chain's CDR3 is CASHRGTEAFF. For the CDR3, the DNA is TGTGCCAGTCACAGGGGGACTGAAGCTTTCTTT.

This clonotype turned up a few times. The chain has TRBV5-1 and TRBJ2-1; TRBD2 might be the D (6 bases). Per germline, CDR1 SGHRS and CDR2 YFSETQ. V shed 5 bases and J shed 9 bases, with 18 bases lying between them. CDR3 length: 14 amino acids. The CDR3 nucleotides read TGCGCCAGCAGTGCGGGACCCCGATCGGGTGAGCAGTTCTTC. It codes for CASSAGPRSGEQFF.

The gene calls are TRBV25-1 and TRBJ2-3, with D possibly being TRBD2 (5 bases). Germline CDR1 reads MGHDK; CDR2 reads SYGVNS. Trimming left V 3 bases short and J 8 bases short, with 9 bases between. CDR3 length: 12 amino acids. CDR3 residues: CASSEFRGTQYF. The CDR3 region has the DNA TGTGCCAGCAGTGAGTTCCGGGGTACGCAGTATTTT.

V usage is TRBV10-3 and J usage is TRBJ2-2; D could derive from TRBD1 or TRBD2 (5 bases each). CDR3 length equals 16 residues. V was cut by 8 bases and J by 1 base, with 17 bases left in between. CDR1 and CDR2 (germline): ENHRY, SYGVKD. The CDR3 loop reads CAIAPTGRVNTGELFF. Written as DNA, the CDR3 is TGTGCCATCGCACCTACGGGACGGGTGAACACCGGGGAGCTGTTTTTT.

The chain recombines TRBV5-1 with TRBJ2-2; 7 bases map to TRBD1. The CDR3 totals 16 residues. Germline CDR1 is SGHRS and CDR2 is YFSETQ. The ends lost 3 bases at V and 7 bases at J; junction bases unmatched: 12. The CDR3 loop reads CASSSAGTEIIGELFF. In DNA form, the CDR3 reads TGCGCCAGCAGCTCGGCCGGGACAGAAATAATCGGGGAGCTGTTTTTT.

The genes are TRBV30 and TRBJ1-2; D unresolved. V lost 7 bases and J lost 6, with 9 bases in between. This CDR3 is 10 amino acids long. Germline lookup yields CDR1 GTSNPN and CDR2 SVGIG (reference sequence). The CDR3 DNA is TGTGCCTCTGGAACAGATGGCTACACCTTC. This translates into CASGTDGYTF.